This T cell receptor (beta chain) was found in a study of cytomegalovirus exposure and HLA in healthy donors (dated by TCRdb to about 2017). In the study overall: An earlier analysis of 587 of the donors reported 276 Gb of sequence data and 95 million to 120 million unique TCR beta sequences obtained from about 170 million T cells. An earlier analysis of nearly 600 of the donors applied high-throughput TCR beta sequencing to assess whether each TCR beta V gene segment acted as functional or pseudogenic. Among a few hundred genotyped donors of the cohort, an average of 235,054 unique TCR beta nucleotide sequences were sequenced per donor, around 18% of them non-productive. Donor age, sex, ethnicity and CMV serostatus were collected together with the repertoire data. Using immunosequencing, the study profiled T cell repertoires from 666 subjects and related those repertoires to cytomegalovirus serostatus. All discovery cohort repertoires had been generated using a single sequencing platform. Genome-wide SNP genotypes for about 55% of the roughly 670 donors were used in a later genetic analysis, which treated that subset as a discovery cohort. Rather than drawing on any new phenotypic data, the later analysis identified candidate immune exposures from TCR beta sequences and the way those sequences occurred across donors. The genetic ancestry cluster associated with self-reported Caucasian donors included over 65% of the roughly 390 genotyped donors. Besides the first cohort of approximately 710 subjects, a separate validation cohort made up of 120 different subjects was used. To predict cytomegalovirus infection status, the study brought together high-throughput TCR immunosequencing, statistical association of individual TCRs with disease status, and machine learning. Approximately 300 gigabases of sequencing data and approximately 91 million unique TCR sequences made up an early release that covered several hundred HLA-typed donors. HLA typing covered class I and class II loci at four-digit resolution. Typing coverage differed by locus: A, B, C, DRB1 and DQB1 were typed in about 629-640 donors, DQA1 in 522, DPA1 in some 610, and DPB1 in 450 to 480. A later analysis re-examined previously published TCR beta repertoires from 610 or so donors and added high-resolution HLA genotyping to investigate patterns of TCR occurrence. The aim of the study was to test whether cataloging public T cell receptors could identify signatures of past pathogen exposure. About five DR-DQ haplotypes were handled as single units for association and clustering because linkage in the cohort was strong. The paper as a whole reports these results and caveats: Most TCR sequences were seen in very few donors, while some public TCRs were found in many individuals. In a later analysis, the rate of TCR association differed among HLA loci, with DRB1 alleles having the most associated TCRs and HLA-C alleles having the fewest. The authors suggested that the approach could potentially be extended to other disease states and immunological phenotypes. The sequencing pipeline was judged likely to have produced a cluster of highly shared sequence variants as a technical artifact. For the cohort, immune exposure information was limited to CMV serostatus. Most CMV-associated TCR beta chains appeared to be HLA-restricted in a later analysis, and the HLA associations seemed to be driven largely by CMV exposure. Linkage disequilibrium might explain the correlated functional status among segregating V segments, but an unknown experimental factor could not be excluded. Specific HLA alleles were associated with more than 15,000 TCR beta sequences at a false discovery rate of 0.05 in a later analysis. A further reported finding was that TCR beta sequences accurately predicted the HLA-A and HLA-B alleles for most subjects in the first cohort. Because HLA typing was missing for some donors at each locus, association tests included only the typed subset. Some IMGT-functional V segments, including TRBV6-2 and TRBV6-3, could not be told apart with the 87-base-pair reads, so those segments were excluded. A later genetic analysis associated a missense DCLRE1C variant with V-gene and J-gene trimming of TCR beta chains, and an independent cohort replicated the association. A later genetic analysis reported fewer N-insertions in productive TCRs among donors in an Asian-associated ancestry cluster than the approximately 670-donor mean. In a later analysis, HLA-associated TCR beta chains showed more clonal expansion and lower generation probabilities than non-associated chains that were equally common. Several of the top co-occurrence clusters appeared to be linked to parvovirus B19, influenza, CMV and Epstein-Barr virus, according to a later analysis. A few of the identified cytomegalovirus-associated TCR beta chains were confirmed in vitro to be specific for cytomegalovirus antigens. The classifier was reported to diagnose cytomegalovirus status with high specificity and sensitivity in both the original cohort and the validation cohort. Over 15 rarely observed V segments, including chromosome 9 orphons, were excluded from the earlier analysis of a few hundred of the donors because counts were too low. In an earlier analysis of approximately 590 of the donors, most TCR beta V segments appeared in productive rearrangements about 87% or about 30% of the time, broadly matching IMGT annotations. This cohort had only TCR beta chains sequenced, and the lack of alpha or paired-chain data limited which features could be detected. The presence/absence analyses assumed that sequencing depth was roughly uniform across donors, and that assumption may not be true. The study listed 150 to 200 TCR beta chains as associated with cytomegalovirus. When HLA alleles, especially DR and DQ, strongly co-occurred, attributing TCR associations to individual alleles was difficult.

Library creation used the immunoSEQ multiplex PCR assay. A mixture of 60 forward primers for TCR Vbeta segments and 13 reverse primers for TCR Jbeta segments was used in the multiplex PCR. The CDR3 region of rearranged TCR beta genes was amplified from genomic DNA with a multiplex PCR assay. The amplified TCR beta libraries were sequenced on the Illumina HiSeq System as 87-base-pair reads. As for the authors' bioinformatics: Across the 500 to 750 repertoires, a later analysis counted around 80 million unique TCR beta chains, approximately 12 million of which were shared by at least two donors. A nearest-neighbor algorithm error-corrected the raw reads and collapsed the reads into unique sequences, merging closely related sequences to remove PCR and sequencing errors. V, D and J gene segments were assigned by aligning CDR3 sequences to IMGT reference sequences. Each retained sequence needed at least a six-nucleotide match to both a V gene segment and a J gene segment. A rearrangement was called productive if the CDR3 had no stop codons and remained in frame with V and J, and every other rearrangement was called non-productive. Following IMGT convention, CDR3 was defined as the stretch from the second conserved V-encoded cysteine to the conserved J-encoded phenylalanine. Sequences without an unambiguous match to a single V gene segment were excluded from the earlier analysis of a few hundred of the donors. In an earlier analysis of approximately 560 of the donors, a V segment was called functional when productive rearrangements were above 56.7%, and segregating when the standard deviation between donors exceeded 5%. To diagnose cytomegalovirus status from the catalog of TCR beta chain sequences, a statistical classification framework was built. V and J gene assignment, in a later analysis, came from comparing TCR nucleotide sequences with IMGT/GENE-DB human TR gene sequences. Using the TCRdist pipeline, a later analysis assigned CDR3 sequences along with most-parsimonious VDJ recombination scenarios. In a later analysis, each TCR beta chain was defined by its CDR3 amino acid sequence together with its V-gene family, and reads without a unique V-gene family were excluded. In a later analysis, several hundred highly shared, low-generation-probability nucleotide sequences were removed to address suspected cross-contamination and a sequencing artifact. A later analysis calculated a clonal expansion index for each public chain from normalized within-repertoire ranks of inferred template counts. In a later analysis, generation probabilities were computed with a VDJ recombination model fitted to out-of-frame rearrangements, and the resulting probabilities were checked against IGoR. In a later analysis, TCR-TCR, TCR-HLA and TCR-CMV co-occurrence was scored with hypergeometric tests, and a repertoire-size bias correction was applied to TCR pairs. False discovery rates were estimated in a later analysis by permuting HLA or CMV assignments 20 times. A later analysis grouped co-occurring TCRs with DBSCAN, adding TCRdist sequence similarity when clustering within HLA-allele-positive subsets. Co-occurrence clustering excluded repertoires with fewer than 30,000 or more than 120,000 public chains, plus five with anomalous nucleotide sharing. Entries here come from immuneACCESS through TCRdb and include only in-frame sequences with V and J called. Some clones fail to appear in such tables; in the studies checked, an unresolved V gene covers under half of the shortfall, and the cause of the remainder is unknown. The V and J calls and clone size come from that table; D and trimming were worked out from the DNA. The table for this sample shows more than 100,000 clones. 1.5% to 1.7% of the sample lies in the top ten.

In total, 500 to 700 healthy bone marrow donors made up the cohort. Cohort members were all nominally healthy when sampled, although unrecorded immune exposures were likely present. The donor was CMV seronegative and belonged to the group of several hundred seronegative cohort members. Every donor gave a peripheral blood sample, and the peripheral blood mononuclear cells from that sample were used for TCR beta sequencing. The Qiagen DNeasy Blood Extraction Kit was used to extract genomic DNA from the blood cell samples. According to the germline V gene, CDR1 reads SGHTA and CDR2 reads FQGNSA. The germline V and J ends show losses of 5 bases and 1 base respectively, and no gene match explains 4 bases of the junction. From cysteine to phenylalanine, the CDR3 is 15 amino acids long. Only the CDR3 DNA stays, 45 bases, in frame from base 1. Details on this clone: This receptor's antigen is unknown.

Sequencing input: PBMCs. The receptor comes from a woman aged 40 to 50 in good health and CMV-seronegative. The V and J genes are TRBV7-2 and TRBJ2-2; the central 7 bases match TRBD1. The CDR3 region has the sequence CASSPRDRNTGELFF. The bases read TGTGCCAGCAGCCCCCGGGACAGGAACACCGGGGAGCTGTTTTTT.